The clone carrying this T cell receptor (beta chain) turned up a few times. Time point here: pre-sensitization, week 0. Treatment in this sample: therapeutic diphenylcyclopropenone sensitization with weekly scalp DPC. These data come from a study of human T cells and chemical hapten exposure. As for the study in general: The patients, most of them female, presented with alopecia areata, totalis or universalis.

Authors' methods: Samples ranged from roughly 23,224 to 690,600 TCRs, with a median of roughly 93,000. TCRdb used MiXCR to reprocess the RACE reads, holding one entry per CDR3 protein. TCRdb's processing, not the authors' own work, is the source of the V and J calls. The data show a few hundred thousand distinct CDR3 sequences, with about 5% seen just once and under 9.5% held by the top ten. Trimming pared 0 bases from V and 0 bases from J, leaving 9 bases between. The CDR3 has 15 amino acids. Germline lookup yields CDR1 SGHNT and CDR2 YYREEE (reference sequence). The gene calls are TRBV5-4 and TRBJ1-1; no clear D gene. This TCR was sampled from a woman in her late teens or twenties with alopecia areata. Some clones in this sample may be carry-over from other donors' samples. Material: whole blood, obtained in connection with sensitization to the hapten diphenylcyclopropenone (DPC). The CDR3 is CASSLGSAMNTEAFF. In nucleotides, the CDR3 is TGTGCCAGCAGCTTGGGGTCAGCCATGAACACTGAAGCTTTCTTT.